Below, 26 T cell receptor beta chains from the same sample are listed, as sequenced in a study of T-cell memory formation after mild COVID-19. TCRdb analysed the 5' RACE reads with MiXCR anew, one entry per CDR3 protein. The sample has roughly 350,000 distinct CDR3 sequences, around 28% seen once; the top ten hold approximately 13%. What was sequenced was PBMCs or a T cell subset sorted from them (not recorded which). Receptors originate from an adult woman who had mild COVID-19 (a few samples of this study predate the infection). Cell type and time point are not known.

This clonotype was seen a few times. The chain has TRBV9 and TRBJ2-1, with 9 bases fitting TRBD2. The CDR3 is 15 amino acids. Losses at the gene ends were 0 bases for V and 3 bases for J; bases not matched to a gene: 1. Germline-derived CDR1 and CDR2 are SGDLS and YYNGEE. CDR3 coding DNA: TGTGCCAGCAGCGTAGATAGCGGGGGCTACAATGAGCAGTTCTTC. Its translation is CASSVDSGGYNEQFF.

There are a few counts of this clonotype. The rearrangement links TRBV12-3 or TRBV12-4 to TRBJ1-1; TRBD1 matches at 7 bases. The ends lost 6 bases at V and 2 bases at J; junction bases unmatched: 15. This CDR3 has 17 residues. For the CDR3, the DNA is TGTGCCAGCAGGCACAGGGGCCTCAAGCCCAGTAACACTGAAGCTTTCTTT. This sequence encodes CASRHRGLKPSNTEAFF.

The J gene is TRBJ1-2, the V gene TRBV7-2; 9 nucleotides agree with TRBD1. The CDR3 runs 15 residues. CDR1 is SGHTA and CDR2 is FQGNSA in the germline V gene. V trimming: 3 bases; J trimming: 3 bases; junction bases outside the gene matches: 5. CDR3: CASSFVGQGHYGYTF. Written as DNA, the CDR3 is TGTGCCAGCAGCTTTGTGGGACAGGGCCACTATGGCTACACCTTC.

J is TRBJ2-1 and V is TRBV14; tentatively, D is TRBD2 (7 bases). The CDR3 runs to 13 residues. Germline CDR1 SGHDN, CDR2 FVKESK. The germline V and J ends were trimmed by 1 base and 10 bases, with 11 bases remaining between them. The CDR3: CASSQGGGWEQFF. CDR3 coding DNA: TGTGCCAGCAGCCAAGGGGGGGGCTGGGAGCAGTTCTTC.

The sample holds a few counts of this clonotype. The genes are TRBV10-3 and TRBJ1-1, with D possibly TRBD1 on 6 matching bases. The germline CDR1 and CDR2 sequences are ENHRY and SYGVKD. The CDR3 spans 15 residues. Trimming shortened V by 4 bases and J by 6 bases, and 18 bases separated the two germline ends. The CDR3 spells CAISVQGGFRSEAFF. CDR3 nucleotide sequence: TGTGCCATCAGTGTACAGGGAGGGTTTAGGTCTGAAGCTTTCTTT.

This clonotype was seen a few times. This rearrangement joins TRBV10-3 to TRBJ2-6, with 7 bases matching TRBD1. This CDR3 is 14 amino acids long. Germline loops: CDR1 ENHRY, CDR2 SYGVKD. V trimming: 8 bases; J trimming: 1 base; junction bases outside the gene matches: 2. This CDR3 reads CAIGGQSGANVLTF. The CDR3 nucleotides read TGTGCCATCGGGGGACAGTCTGGGGCCAACGTCCTGACTTTC.

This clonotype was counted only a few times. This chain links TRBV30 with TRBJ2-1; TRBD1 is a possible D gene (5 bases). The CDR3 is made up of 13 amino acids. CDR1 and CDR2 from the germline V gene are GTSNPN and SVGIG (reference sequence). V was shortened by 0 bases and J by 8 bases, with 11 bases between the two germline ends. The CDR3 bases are TGTGCCTGGAGTGTAAGACGCAGGGATGAGCAGTTCTTC. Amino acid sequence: CAWSVRRRDEQFF.

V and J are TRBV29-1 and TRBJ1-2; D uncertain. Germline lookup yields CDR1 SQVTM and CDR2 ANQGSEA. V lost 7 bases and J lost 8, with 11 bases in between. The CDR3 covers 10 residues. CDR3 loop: CSARAGGYTF. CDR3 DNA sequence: TGCAGCGCCCGGGCGGGAGGCTACACCTTC.

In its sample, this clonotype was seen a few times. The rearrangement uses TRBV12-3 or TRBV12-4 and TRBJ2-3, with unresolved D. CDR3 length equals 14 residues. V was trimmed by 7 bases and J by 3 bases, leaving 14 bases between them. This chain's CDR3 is CASNFNLGTDTQYF. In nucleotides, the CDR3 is TGTGCCAGCAATTTCAACTTAGGGACAGATACGCAGTATTTT.

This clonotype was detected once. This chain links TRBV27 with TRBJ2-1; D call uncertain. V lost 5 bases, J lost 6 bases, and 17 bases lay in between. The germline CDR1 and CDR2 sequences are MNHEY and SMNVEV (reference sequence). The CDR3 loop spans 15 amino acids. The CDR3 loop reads CASSIIYGPSNEQFF. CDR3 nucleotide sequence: TGTGCCAGCAGTATCATATATGGACCAAGCAATGAGCAGTTCTTC.

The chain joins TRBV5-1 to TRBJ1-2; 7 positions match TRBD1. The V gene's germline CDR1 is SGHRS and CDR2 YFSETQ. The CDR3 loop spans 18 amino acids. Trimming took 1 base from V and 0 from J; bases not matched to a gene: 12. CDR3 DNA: TGCGCCAGCAGCTTGTTTCGGCAAAGACAGGGATCTAACTATGGCTACACCTTC. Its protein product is CASSLFRQRQGSNYGYTF.

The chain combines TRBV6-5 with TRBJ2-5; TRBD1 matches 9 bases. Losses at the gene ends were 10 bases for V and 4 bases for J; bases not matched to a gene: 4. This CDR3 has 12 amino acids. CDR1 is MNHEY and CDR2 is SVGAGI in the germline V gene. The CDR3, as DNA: TGTGCCACCAAGGACAGGGGAGAGACCCAGTACTTC. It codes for CATKDRGETQYF.

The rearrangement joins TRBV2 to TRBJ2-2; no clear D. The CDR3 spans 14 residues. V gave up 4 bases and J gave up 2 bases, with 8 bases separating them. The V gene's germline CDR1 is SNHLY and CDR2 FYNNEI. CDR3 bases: TGTGCCAGCAGTGGACGGATAAACACCGGGGAGCTGTTTTTT. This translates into CASSGRINTGELFF.

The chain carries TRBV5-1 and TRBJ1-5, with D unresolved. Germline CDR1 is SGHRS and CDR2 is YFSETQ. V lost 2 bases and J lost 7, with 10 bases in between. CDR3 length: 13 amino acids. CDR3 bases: TGCGCCAGCAGCTTAGAGGGTCGCCAGCCCCAGCATTTT. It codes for CASSLEGRQPQHF.

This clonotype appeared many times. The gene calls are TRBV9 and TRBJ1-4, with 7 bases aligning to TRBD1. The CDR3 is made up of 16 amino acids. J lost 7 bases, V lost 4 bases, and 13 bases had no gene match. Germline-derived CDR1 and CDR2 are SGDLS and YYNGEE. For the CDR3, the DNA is TGTGCCAGCAGCAAACAAACAGGGGACGTTGGTGAAAAACTGTTTTTT. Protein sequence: CASSKQTGDVGEKLFF.

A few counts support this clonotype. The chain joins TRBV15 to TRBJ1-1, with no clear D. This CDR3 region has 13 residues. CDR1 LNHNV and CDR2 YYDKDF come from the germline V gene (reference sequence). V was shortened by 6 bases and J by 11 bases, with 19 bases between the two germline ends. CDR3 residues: CATSPRMGGGAFF. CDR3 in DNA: TGTGCCACCAGTCCCCGGATGGGTGGTGGGGCTTTCTTT.

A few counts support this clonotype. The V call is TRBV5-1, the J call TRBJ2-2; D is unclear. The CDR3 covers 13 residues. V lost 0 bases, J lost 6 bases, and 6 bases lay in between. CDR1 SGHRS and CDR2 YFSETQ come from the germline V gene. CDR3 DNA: TGCGCCAGCAGCTTGGAGGTTGCCGGGGAGCTGTTTTTT. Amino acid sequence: CASSLEVAGELFF.

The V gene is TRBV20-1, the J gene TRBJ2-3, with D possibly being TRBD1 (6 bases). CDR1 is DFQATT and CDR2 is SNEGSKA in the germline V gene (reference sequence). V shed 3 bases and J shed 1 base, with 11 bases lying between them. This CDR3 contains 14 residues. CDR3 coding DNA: TGCAGTGCTAGGTTGGGACACCGCACAGATACGCAGTATTTT. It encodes CSARLGHRTDTQYF.

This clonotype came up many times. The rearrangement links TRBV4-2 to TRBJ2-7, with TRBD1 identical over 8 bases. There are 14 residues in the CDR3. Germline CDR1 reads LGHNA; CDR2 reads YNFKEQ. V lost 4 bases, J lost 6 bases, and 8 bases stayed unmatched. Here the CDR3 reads CASSPAGQGSEQYF. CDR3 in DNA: TGTGCCAGCAGCCCAGCCGGACAGGGTAGCGAGCAGTACTTC.

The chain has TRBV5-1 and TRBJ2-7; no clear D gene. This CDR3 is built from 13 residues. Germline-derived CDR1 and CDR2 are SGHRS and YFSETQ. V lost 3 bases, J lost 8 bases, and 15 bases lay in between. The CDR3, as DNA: TGCGCCAGCAGCTCGCCCGGCGCTTTGAAGCAGTACTTC. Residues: CASSSPGALKQYF. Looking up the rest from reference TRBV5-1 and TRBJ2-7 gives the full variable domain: KAGVTQTPRYLIKTRGQQVTLSCSPISGHRSVSWYQQTPGQGLQFLFEYFSETQRNKGNFPGRFSGRQFSNSRSEMNVSTLELGDSALYLCASSSPGALKQYFGPGTRLTVT.

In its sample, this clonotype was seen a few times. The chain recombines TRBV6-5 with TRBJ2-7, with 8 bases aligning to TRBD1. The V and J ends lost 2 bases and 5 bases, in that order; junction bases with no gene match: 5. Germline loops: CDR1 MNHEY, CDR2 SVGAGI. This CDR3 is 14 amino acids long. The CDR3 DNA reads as TGTGCCAGCAGTTACGTGGCAGGGGGCGACGAGCAGTACTTC. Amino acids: CASSYVAGGDEQYF.

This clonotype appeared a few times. This CDR3 reads CASSQEPGQLYEQYF. CDR3 DNA sequence: TGTGCCAGCAGCCAAGAGCCGGGGCAACTCTACGAGCAGTACTTC. The V call is TRBV4-2, the J call TRBJ2-7, with D perhaps being TRBD1 or TRBD2 (5 bases each). CDR3 length: 15 amino acids. V gave up 0 bases and J gave up 3 bases, with 12 bases separating them. Germline assignment: CDR1 LGHNA and CDR2 YNFKEQ.

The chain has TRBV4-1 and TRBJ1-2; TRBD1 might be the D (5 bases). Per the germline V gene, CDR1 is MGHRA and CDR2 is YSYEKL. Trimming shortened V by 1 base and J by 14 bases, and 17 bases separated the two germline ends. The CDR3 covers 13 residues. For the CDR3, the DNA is TGCGCCAGCAGCCAAGTCTTACAGGACCTCCAGACCTTC. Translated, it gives CASSQVLQDLQTF.

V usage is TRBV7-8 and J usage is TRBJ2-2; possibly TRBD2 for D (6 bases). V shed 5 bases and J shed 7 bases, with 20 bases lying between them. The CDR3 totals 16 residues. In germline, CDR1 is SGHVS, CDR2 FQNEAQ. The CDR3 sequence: CASSLLSVGGFGELFF. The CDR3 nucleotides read TGTGCCAGCAGCCTACTATCGGTGGGGGGTTTCGGGGAGCTGTTTTTT.

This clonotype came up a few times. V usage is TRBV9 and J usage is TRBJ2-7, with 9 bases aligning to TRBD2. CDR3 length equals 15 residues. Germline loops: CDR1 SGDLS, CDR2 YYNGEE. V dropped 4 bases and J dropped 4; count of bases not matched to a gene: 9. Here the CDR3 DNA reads TGTGCCAGCAGCCCTTCGGCGGGAGGGCTATACGAGCAGTACTTC. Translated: CASSPSAGGLYEQYF.

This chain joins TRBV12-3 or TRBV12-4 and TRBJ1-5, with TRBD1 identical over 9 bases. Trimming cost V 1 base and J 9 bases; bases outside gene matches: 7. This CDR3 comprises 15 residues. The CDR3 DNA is TGTGCCAGCAGTTTAGGACAGGGGGTCGCAGGGCCCCAGCATTTT. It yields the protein CASSLGQGVAGPQHF.